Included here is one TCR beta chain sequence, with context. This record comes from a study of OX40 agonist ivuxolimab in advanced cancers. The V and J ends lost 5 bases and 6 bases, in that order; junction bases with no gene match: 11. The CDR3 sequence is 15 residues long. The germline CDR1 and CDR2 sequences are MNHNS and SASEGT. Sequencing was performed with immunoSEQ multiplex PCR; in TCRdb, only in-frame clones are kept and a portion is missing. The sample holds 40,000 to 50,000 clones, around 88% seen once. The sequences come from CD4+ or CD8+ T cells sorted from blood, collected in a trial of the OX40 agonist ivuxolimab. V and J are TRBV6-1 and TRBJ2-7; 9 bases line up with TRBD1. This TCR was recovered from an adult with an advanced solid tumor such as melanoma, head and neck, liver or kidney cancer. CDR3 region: CASSFLSRDRVEQYF. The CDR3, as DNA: TGTGCCAGCAGTTTCCTGTCCCGGGACAGGGTCGAGCAGTACTTC.